The clone carrying this TCR beta chain was seen many times. Its antigen remains unknown. The data were taken from a study of identical twins. Study results and limitations: Twins shared out-of-frame alpha sequences with excess low generation probability. For out-of-frame beta sequences, excess twin sharing was weaker.

Unique molecular identifiers were present on the cDNA, and a universal primer site came from template switching. TCRdb called the 5' RACE reads again in MiXCR, with one record for every CDR3 protein. There are about 890,000 distinct CDR3 sequences in the sample; 9% to 15% occur only once, and under 2% lies in the top ten. Looked up from germline, CDR1 is SGHRS and CDR2 is YFSETQ. Between the trimmed V and J ends, which lost 0 bases and 1 base, there was a span of 7 bases. CDR3 length: 15 amino acids. The same sample was also used in a study of yellow fever vaccine responses in identical twins.

The sequence was collected from a woman between 18 and 30 years old in good health. The V gene is TRBV5-1, the J gene TRBJ2-2; no clear D. The sequenced sample was PBMCs. The CDR3 bases are TGCGCCAGCAGCTTGGTAGGAAAGAACACCGGGGAGCTGTTTTTT. Residues: CASSLVGKNTGELFF.